This T cell receptor beta chain appears in the sequencing data of a study of cytomegalovirus exposure and HLA in healthy donors. Findings and limits, study-wide: Researchers had no immune exposure information except CMV serostatus available. Later findings reportedly placed an Asian-associated ancestry cluster below the approximately 670-donor mean for N-insertions.

The CDR3 length is 15 residues. Losses at the gene ends were 5 bases for V and 2 bases for J; bases not matched to a gene: 7. Per germline, CDR1 LNHDA and CDR2 SQIVND (reference sequence). PCR employed 60 Vbeta and 13 Jbeta primers. Some clones are missing from TCRdb's copy, which holds only in-frame ones; the method was immunoSEQ multiplex PCR. In the table there are around 190,000 clones, about 86% of which are singletons. As regards this clone: The antigen remains undetermined.

The sample consisted of PBMCs. The clonotype was recovered from a woman aged 25-40 years in good health and CMV-seronegative. V usage is TRBV19 and J usage is TRBJ2-5; 8 bases are shared with TRBD1. The CDR3 protein is CASSPPRTGQETQYF. CDR3 coding DNA: TGTGCCAGTAGTCCTCCCCGGACAGGGCAAGAGACCCAGTACTTC.